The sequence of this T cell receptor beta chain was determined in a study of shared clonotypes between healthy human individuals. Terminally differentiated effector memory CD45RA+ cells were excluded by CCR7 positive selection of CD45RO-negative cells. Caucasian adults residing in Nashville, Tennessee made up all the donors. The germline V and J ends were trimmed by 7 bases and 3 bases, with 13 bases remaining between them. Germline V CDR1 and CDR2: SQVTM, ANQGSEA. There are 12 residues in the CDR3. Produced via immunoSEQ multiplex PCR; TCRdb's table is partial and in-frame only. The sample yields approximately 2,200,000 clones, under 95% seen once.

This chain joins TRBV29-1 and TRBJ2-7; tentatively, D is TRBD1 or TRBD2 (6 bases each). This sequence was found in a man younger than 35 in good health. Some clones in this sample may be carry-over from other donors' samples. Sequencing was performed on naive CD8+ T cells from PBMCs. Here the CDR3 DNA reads TGCAGCGGAGGAGGGGACATCTACGAGCAGTACTTC. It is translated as CSGGGDIYEQYF.